This entry lists 4 T cell receptor beta chains sequenced from one sample in a study of glioma-infiltrating T cells after dendritic cell vaccination. Time point given: after dendritic cell vaccination, including at tumor progression/relapse. Measured with immunoSEQ multiplex PCR; TCRdb has only the in-frame clones, and not every one. The sample lists roughly 60,000 clones, just under 85% occurring once. The material sequenced was blood, taken after dendritic cell vaccination. The receptors were sampled from a human donor with glioblastoma.

V gene TRBV19 combines with J gene TRBJ1-1; 9 bases align to TRBD1. Germline V gene sequence: CDR1 LNHDA, CDR2 SQIVND (reference sequence). The J segment lost 5 bases and the V segment lost 7 bases, leaving 11 bases of the junction unmatched. The CDR3 loop spans 15 amino acids. CDR3 nucleotides: TGTGCCAGTATAAATCGACAGGGGGATGCGACTGAAGCTTTCTTT. Translated: CASINRQGDATEAFF.

The chain joins TRBV2 to TRBJ1-2; 8 nucleotides agree with TRBD1. Germline lookup yields CDR1 SNHLY and CDR2 FYNNEI. Trimming took 7 bases from V and 6 from J; bases not matched to a gene: 7. This CDR3 contains 13 residues. The CDR3 nucleotides read TGTGCCAGCATTCAACAGGGGGAGGATGGCTACACCTTC. Its translation: CASIQQGEDGYTF.

The genes are TRBV6-1 and TRBJ1-1; tentative D call: TRBD1 (5 bases). The CDR3 sequence is 15 residues long. V was trimmed by 5 bases and J by 2 bases, leaving 15 bases between them. Germline CDR1 is MNHNS and CDR2 is SASEGT. CDR3 coding DNA: TGTGCCAGCAGTTCACAGTTGACAGTTAACACTGAAGCTTTCTTT. This sequence encodes CASSSQLTVNTEAFF.

The rearrangement links TRBV11-2 to TRBJ1-4; D is ambiguous. CDR3 length equals 14 residues. The germline gives CDR1 SGHAT, CDR2 FQNNGV. V was pared by 5 bases and J by 5 bases, with 12 bases between. The CDR3 coding sequence is TGTGCCAGCAGCCTGGAGCGGCTAAATGAAAAACTGTTTTTT. Encoded protein: CASSLERLNEKLFF. The full variable domain, its missing parts supplied by reference TRBV11-2 and TRBJ1-4, is EAGVAQSPRYKIIEKRQSVAFWCNPISGHATLYWYQQILGQGPKLLIQFQNNGVVDDSQLPKDRFSAERLKGVDSTLKIQPAKLEDSAVYLCASSLERLNEKLFFGSGTQLSVL.